This TCR beta chain was sequenced in a study of control samples from healthy donors and cancer patients. This table comes from immunoSEQ multiplex PCR, and its TCRdb copy is limited to in-frame clones, with some not included. The table includes around 120,000 clones, 85% to 95% detected once. Germline loops: CDR1 MNHEY, CDR2 SVGAGI. The CDR3 runs to 12 residues. V was cut by 5 bases and J by 5 bases, with 9 bases left in between. Sequencing used blood. The TCR was taken from a man aged 25 to 40 in good health. The rearrangement uses TRBV6-5 and TRBJ1-1; no clear D. CDR3 DNA sequence: TGTGCCAGCAGTAGGGAGCGGACTGAAGCTTTCTTT. It yields the protein CASSRERTEAFF.